A selection of T cell receptor beta chains follows, all from one sample in a study of PD-L1 blockade in urothelial cancer. TCRdb's copy holds only in-frame clones and misses some; the assay was immunoSEQ multiplex PCR. The sample lists tens of thousands of clones; 70% to 85% were seen once. This material consisted of PBMCs, taken around atezolizumab (anti-PD-L1) treatment. The receptors here all came from a man aged 50 to 59 with urothelial cancer. Both conserved end residues are part of each CDR3. A D gene is named only where the DNA matches it firmly. Clone sizes are given selectively: once, few, many, or a class where the clone is expanded.

- TRBJ2-7 TRBV5-6 - TGTGCCAGCAGCTTGGGCAGTATTAGCGGCGAGCAGTACTTC CASSLGSISGEQYF
TRBD1 TRBJ1-5 TRBV7-9 - TGTGCCAGCAGCCGGGGACAGGGGAAAAATCAGCCCCAGCATTTT CASSRGQGKNQPQHF
- TRBJ2-2 TRBV29-1 once TGCAGCGCTACCGCGACCGGGGAGCTGTTTTTT CSATATGELFF
TRBD1 TRBJ2-5 TRBV4-1 - TGCGCCAGCAGCCCCCGGACAGGGTGGCAAGAGACCCAGTACTTC CASSPRTGWQETQYF
TRBD1 TRBJ1-5 TRBV10-3 few TGTGCCATCAGTGACGGGACAGTTAATCAGCCCCAGCATTTT CAISDGTVNQPQHF
TRBD1 TRBJ2-1 TRBV10-1 - TGCGCCAGCAGTGAGTCGGCAGGGGGTGAGCAGTTCTTC CASSESAGGEQFF
- TRBJ1-1 TRBV11-3 - TGTGCCAGCAGCTTGACAGGAACCGGTGAAGCTTTCTTT CASSLTGTGEAFF
- TRBJ2-5 TRBV29-1 - TGCAGCTGGGGGGGACACCTGTACCAAGAGACCCAGTACTTC CSWGGHLYQETQYF
TRBD2 TRBJ2-7 TRBV10-3 - TGTGCCATCAGTGACGGGGGGACTAGCGGTTCCTACGAGCAGTACTTC CAISDGGTSGSYEQYF
- TRBJ2-1 TRBV11-3 few TGTGCCAGCAGCTTAGGGGCCAATAACAATGAGCAGTTCTTC CASSLGANNNEQFF
- TRBJ2-3 TRBV27 - TGTGCCAGCAGTTTATTAGCAGGGTACACAGATACGCAGTATTTT CASSLLAGYTDTQYF
TRBD1 TRBJ2-5 TRBV2 - TGTGCCAGCAGTGGCCGAGACAGGGAACAAGAGACCCAGTACTTC CASSGRDREQETQYF
- TRBJ2-7 TRBV10-2 - TGCGCCAGCAGTGACGGGATTGGCTACGAGCAGTACTTC CASSDGIGYEQYF
- TRBJ2-7 TRBV11-2 few TGTGCCAGCAGCTTAGATCGCCGGGAGTTACACGAGCAGTACTTC CASSLDRRELHEQYF
- TRBJ2-7 TRBV6-6 - TGTGCCAGCAGTTTCCAGTTTAAGCAGTACTTC CASSFQFKQYF
- TRBJ2-3 TRBV9 - TGTGCCAGCAGCGTCCACCCGAGTGGGGCGGGACGCACAGATACGCAGTATTTT CASSVHPSGAGRTDTQYF
- TRBJ2-3 TRBV7-8 few TGTGCCAGCAGCCCCGATACAGGGTGGAGCACAGATACGCAGTATTTT CASSPDTGWSTDTQYF
- TRBJ1-3 TRBV4-1 - TGCGCCAGCAGCCAAGTTGGGGAGGGGGACACCATATATTTT CASSQVGEGDTIYF
TRBD1 TRBJ2-3 TRBV29-1 - TGCAGCGGACAGGGGGGGAGGGGGGATACGCAGTATTTT CSGQGGRGDTQYF
- TRBJ2-3 TRBV7-2 - TGTGCCAGCAGCCCAGGGGAGCTCCTCTTCAGCACAGATACGCAGTATTTT CASSPGELLFSTDTQYF
- TRBJ2-2 TRBV29-1 - TGCAGCGTTGAAGATGGGGCTAGCACCGGGGAGCTGTTTTTT CSVEDGASTGELFF
- TRBJ1-4 TRBV27 - TGTGCCAGCAGAAACCATGAGAACCCTAATGAAAAACTGTTTTTT CASRNHENPNEKLFF
- TRBJ2-7 TRBV11-2 - TGTGCCAGCAGCCCCGGACACTCCGCGGAGTACTTC CASSPGHSAEYF
TRBD2 TRBJ2-3 TRBV18 - TGTGCCAGCTCGAAACAAGGCGGGAGCGTAGATACGCAGTATTTT CASSKQGGSVDTQYF
TRBD1 TRBJ1-2 TRBV30 - TGTGCCTGGAGTTCGGGACAGGGCCGGTCTCTCTCCTATGGCTACACCTTC CAWSSGQGRSLSYGYTF
- TRBJ1-5 TRBV11-2 - TGTGCCAGCAGCTTAGATCGGAGTTTAGGATCTAATCAGCCCCAGCATTTT CASSLDRSLGSNQPQHF
- TRBJ2-1 TRBV5-1 - TGCGCCAGCAGCTTGGTCCAGGCCAATGAGCAGTTCTTC CASSLVQANEQFF
TRBD2 TRBJ2-2 TRBV7-2 - TGTGCCAGCAGCTTAGGCGGGAGACGCACCGGGGAGCTGTTTTTT CASSLGGRRTGELFF
TRBD1 TRBJ2-1 TRBV19 - TGTGCCAGTAGTCCAGGGGGCGGGAATGAGCAGTTCTTC CASSPGGGNEQFF
TRBD1 TRBJ1-2 TRBV7-8 - TGTGCCAGCAGCTTAGCGGGACAGAACTATGGCTACACCTTC CASSLAGQNYGYTF
TRBD2 TRBJ2-5 TRBV13 once TGTGCCAGCAGCTCCGAGACTAGCGATGAGACCCAGTACTTC CASSSETSDETQYF
- TRBJ2-3 TRBV9 - TGTGCCAGCAGCGTAGACGGGTTTTCTAGCACAGATACGCAGTATTTT CASSVDGFSSTDTQYF
TRBD1 TRBJ1-4 TRBV6-6 - TGTGCCAGCAGCCCGGACAGGGCAACTAATGAAAAACTGTTTTTT CASSPDRATNEKLFF
TRBD2 TRBJ2-1 TRBV14 once TGTGCCAGCAGCCTACCCCGGGGGGGCGATTCCAATGAGCAGTTCTTC CASSLPRGGDSNEQFF
TRBD2 TRBJ2-7 TRBV6-1 few TGTGCCAGCAGTGAAGGTAGCGGGGGCTCCTACGAGCAGTACTTC CASSEGSGGSYEQYF
TRBD2 TRBJ2-4 TRBV7-2 - TGTGCCAGCAGCTTCGAAGGGACTAGCGGAAAAGTGTCAAACATTCAGTACTTC CASSFEGTSGKVSNIQYF
TRBD2 TRBJ2-5 TRBV10-1 - TGCGCCAGCGGCTTCCGCGGGAGCCCTCACGGAGAGACCCAGTACTTC CASGFRGSPHGETQYF
TRBD1 TRBJ2-5 TRBV5-1 - TGCGCCAGCAGACCAGACCTTGGACAGGGGGTTGGGACCCAGTACTTC CASRPDLGQGVGTQYF
TRBD1 TRBJ2-2 TRBV7-2 - TGTGCCAGCAGCTTAGCGGGACAGGGGGCACGGGCCGGGGAGCTGTTTTTT CASSLAGQGARAGELFF
- TRBJ2-7 TRBV28 - TGTGCCAGCAGAGAGGGAGGACCCTACGAGCAGTACTTC CASREGGPYEQYF
TRBD1 TRBJ2-7 TRBV6-6 few TGTGCCAGCACCTTCAGGACAGGCTCCTACGAGCAGTACTTC CASTFRTGSYEQYF
- TRBJ1-2 TRBV4-1 - TGCGCCAGCAGCCTGTGGAGGGAGCAAAACTATGGCTACACCTTC CASSLWREQNYGYTF
TRBD1 TRBJ1-2 TRBV10-3 - TGTGCCAGCTCGGGACAGGCGAACTATGGCTACACCTTC CASSGQANYGYTF